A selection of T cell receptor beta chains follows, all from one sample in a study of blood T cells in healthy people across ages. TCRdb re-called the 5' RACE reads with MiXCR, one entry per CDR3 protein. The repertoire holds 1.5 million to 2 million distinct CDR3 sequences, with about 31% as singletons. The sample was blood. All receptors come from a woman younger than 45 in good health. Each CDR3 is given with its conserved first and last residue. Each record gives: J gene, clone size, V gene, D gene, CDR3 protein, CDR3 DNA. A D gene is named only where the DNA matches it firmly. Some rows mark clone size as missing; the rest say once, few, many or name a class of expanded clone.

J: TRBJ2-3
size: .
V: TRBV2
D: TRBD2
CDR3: CASSEGGGSSADTQYF
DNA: TGTGCCAGCAGTGAAGGTGGCGGGAGTTCCGCAGATACGCAGTATTTT

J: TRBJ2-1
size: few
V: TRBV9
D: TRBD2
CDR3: CASSVQTSGGYNEQFF
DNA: TGTGCCAGCAGCGTACAGACTAGCGGGGGATACAATGAGCAGTTCTTC

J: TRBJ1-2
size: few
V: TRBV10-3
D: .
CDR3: CAIRRQDSYGYTF
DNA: TGTGCCATCAGAAGACAGGACTCTTATGGCTACACCTTC

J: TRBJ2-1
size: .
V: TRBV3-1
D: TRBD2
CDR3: CASSPLSGTSSYNEQFF
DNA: TGTGCCAGCAGCCCTCTCTCCGGGACTAGTAGCTACAATGAGCAGTTCTTC

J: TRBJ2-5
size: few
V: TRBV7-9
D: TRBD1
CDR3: CASSSTGGYYQETQYF
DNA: TGTGCCAGCAGCTCCACAGGGGGTTACTACCAAGAGACCCAGTACTTC

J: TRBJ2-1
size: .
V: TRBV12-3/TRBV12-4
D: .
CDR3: CASKWYNEQFF
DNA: TGTGCCAGCAAATGGTACAATGAGCAGTTCTTC

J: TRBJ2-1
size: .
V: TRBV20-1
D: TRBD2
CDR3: CSARDPRGVDNEQFF
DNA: TGCAGTGCTAGAGATCCCCGGGGGGTAGACAATGAGCAGTTCTTC

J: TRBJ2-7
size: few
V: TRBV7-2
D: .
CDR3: CASSLSLAGPPYEQYF
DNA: TGTGCCAGCAGCTTAAGCTTGGCGGGGCCCCCCTACGAGCAGTACTTC

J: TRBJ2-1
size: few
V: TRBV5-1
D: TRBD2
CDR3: CASSSAPAGAYNEQFF
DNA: TGCGCCAGCAGCTCGGCCCCAGCGGGGGCCTACAATGAGCAGTTCTTC

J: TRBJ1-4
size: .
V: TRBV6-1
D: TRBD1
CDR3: CASGPGTGFEKLFF
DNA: TGTGCCAGCGGACCCGGGACAGGTTTTGAAAAACTGTTTTTT

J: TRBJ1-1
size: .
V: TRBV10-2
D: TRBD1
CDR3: CAARDSMNTEAFF
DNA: TGCGCCGCTAGGGACAGTATGAACACTGAAGCTTTCTTT

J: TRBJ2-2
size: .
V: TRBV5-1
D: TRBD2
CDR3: CASSTWTSGRTGTGELFF
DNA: TGCGCCAGCAGCACATGGACTAGCGGGAGGACGGGCACCGGGGAGCTGTTTTTT

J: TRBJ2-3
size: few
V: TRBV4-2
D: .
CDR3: CASSQGRHGSTDTQYF
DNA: TGTGCCAGCAGCCAAGGGCGGCACGGTAGCACAGATACGCAGTATTTT

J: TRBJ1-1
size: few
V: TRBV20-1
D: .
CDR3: CSARNSYEAFF
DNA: TGCAGTGCTAGAAATTCCTACGAAGCTTTCTTT

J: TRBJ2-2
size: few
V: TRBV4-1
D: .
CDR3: CASSQESAPYTGELFF
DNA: TGCGCCAGCAGCCAAGAATCGGCTCCTTACACCGGGGAGCTGTTTTTT

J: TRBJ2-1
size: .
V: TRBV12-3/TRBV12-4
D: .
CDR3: CASSQTRGALYNEQFF
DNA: TGTGCCAGCAGTCAGACAAGGGGGGCCCTCTACAATGAGCAGTTCTTC

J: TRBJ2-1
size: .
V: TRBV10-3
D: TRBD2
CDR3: CAISETSGGHNEQFF
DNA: TGTGCCATCAGTGAGACTAGCGGGGGGCACAATGAGCAGTTCTTC

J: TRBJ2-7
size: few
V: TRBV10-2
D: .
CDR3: CASSDEGTGVYEQYF
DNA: TGCGCCAGCAGTGACGAGGGGACCGGCGTCTACGAGCAGTACTTC

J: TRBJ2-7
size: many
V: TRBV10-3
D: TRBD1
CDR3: CAIRDSYEQYF
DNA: TGTGCCATAAGGGACAGCTACGAGCAGTACTTC

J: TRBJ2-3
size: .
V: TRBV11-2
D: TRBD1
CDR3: CASSFYRDSSTDTQYF
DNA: TGTGCCAGCAGCTTCTACCGGGACAGTAGCACAGATACGCAGTATTTT

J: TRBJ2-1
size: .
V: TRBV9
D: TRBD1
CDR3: CACNPGTAYNEQFF
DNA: TGTGCCTGCAACCCCGGGACAGCCTACAATGAGCAGTTCTTC

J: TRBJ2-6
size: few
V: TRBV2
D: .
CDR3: CASWPGRTSGANVLTF
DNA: TGTGCCAGCTGGCCCGGACGCACCTCTGGGGCCAACGTCCTGACTTTC

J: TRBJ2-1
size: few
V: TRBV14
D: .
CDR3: CASSQRTVTGEQFF
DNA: TGTGCCAGCAGCCAAAGGACAGTTACCGGTGAGCAGTTCTTC

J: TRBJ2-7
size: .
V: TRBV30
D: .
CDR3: CAWEAGQGSSYEQYF
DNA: TGTGCCTGGGAGGCTGGTCAGGGGAGCTCCTACGAGCAGTACTTC